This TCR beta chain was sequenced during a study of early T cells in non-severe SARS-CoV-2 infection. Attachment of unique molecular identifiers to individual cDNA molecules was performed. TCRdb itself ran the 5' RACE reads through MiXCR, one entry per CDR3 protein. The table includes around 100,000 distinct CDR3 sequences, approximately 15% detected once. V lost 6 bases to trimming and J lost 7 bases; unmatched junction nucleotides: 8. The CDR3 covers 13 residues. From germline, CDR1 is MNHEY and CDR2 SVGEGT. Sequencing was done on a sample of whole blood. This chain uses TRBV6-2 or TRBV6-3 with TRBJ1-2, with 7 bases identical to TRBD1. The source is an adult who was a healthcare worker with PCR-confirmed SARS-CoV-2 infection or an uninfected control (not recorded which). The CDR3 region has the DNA TGTGCCAGCAGCCCCACAGGGGTTCGTGGCTACACCTTC. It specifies CASSPTGVRGYTF.